The 11 T cell receptor beta chains below come from one sample, sequenced in a study of T cells in localized non-small cell lung cancer. Clones were sequenced by immunoSEQ multiplex PCR, and TCRdb holds only the in-frame ones, with some missing. The sample includes nearly 25,000 clones, more than 85% of them seen just once. This specimen consisted of peripheral blood, obtained before any cancer treatment. The source is a woman aged 40 to 75 with stage I lung adenocarcinoma.

The CDR3: CASSLASGTGSGANVLTF. For the CDR3, the DNA is TGTGCCAGCAGCTTAGCTAGCGGGACAGGCTCTGGGGCCAACGTCCTGACTTTC. The V gene is TRBV7-9, the J gene TRBJ2-6; possibly TRBD1 or TRBD2 for D (8 bases each). CDR1 SEHNR and CDR2 FQNEAQ come from the germline V gene (reference sequence). V was cut by 0 bases and J by 0 bases, with 12 bases left in between. This CDR3 is 18 amino acids long.

V is TRBV11-2 and J is TRBJ2-7; tentatively, D is TRBD2 (6 bases). Between the trimmed V and J ends, which lost 2 bases and 6 bases, there was a span of 17 bases. CDR3 length: 15 amino acids. CDR1 is SGHAT and CDR2 is FQNNGV in the germline V gene. CDR3 sequence (DNA): TGTGCCAGCAGCTTAAATTGGGACGGGAGAGGCGAGCAGTACTTC. Protein sequence: CASSLNWDGRGEQYF.

The chain joins TRBV7-2 to TRBJ2-7; D is unresolved. CDR1 and CDR2 (germline): SGHTA, FQGNSA. The CDR3 extends over 12 amino acids. V was trimmed by 5 bases and J by 12 bases, leaving 17 bases between them. CDR3 protein: CASSPHARPPYF. CDR3 coding DNA: TGTGCCAGCAGCCCCCATGCTCGGCCTCCGTACTTC.

The V gene is TRBV5-4, the J gene TRBJ1-1; the D is unclear. The CDR3 loop spans 14 amino acids. Per germline, CDR1 SGHNT and CDR2 YYREEE (reference sequence). The V end was cut by 4 bases, the J end by 4 bases, with 14 bases between. The CDR3 nucleotides read TGTGCCAGCAGCGGCACTAACGCGGGCACTGAAGCTTTCTTT. Amino acids: CASSGTNAGTEAFF.

V gene TRBV15 combines with J gene TRBJ2-1; D gene uncertain. The germline gives CDR1 LNHNV, CDR2 YYDKDF (reference sequence). This CDR3 region has 12 residues. The germline V and J ends were trimmed by 1 base and 7 bases, with 5 bases remaining between them. In DNA form, the CDR3 reads TGTGCCACCAGCAGAGTAGGAAATGAGCAGTTCTTC. Amino acid sequence: CATSRVGNEQFF.

The V and J genes are TRBV18 and TRBJ2-1; D uncertain. This CDR3 spans 11 amino acids. Per the germline V gene, CDR1 is KGHSH and CDR2 is LQKENI. With 4 bases removed from V and 5 bases from J, the gap between germline ends came to 3 bases. The CDR3 reads CASSRNNEQFF. DNA for the CDR3: TGTGCCAGCTCACGTAACAATGAGCAGTTCTTC.

This clone was counted once. The CDR3 is CASSLGRDYEQYF. The CDR3 coding sequence is TGTGCCAGTAGTCTAGGACGGGACTACGAGCAGTACTTC. The rearrangement joins TRBV19 to TRBJ2-7; the D gene is possibly TRBD2 (5 bases). This CDR3 contains 13 residues. Germline V gives CDR1 LNHDA, CDR2 SQIVND (reference sequence). Trimming shortened V by 5 bases and J by 3 bases, and 11 bases separated the two germline ends.

This clone showed up just once. The CDR3 bases are TGCAGCGTTGATTTAAGCGGGCCCTACGCCTACAATGAGCAGTTCTTC. This sequence encodes CSVDLSGPYAYNEQFF. J is TRBJ2-1 and V is TRBV29-1; TRBD2 is a possible D gene (6 bases). The V and J ends lost 3 bases and 2 bases respectively, with 17 bases between them. CDR3 size: 16 residues. Germline V gene sequence: CDR1 SQVTM, CDR2 ANQGSEA.

The chain links TRBV5-6 to TRBJ2-5; no reliable D call. V lost 1 base and J 0 bases, leaving 4 bases between the germline ends. This CDR3 has 13 amino acids. Germline CDR1 and CDR2: SGHDT and YYEEEE. CDR3 DNA sequence: TGTGCCAGCAGCTTGCAGAACCAAGAGACCCAGTACTTC. Its protein product is CASSLQNQETQYF.

The chain is built from TRBV29-1 and TRBJ1-4; D not certain. This CDR3 spans 13 amino acids. The V and J ends lost 4 bases and 4 bases respectively, with 10 bases between them. Germline assignment: CDR1 SQVTM and CDR2 ANQGSEA. This chain's CDR3 is CSVGGLHNEKLFF. CDR3 in DNA: TGCAGCGTTGGTGGCCTGCATAATGAAAAACTGTTTTTT.

The chain joins TRBV19 to TRBJ2-7; 10 bases map to TRBD1. J lost 3 bases, V lost 6 bases, and 5 bases had no gene match. CDR1 and CDR2 (germline): LNHDA, SQIVND (reference sequence). The CDR3 sequence is 14 residues long. DNA of the CDR3: TGTGCCAGTAGCACCGGGACAGGGGACTACGAGCAGTACTTC. Residues: CASSTGTGDYEQYF.